The subject of this entry is one T cell receptor beta chain. The antigen is not known. Preparing the TCRbeta library involved the use of unique molecular identifiers. TCRdb called the PCR reads again in MiXCR, with one record for every CDR3 protein. This sample has about 460,000 distinct CDR3 sequences, with approximately 10% found just once. This entry belongs to a study of T-cell reconstitution after alpha-beta-depleted transplantation in children. Notes on the study in general: After one year, T-cell counts and TCRbeta diversity mostly came from new T cells. Expanded graft clones numbering several hundred reportedly gave rise to alpha-beta T cells about two months after transplant. TCRbeta diversity was high at day 60 in some patients (a result of surviving recipient T cells and thymic progenitors).

The germline V gene encodes CDR1 SGHTA and CDR2 FQGNSA. Trimming stripped 1 base from V and 7 bases from J, with 7 bases between. The length of the CDR3 is 12 residues. The receptor comes from a female patient aged 2 to 10 who had a stem cell transplant for aplastic anemia, so the T cells may come from the graft donor. The V call is TRBV7-2, the J call TRBJ1-1; D gene uncertain. This sample comprised PBMCs, mostly from graft donor cells, obtained 180 days after TCRalphabeta/CD19-depleted stem cell transplant. CDR3 loop: CASSLVEGEAFF. The CDR3 nucleotides read TGTGCCAGCAGCTTAGTGGAAGGTGAAGCTTTCTTT.